The 4 T cell receptor beta chains in this list originate from one sample, sequenced in a study of T cells expressing NK-cell markers. From the 5' RACE reads, TCRdb lists one entry per CDR3 protein and no DNA. The sample totals 3,000 to 4,000 distinct CDR3 sequences. Sequenced sample: blood T cells: a sorted CD56 or NKG2C T cell subset, CD4+ or CD8+ T cells, or bulk PBMC T cells (not recorded which). Every receptor here comes from a man aged 18-75 years in good health.

Here the CDR3 reads CASSSEVNYGYTF. The V and J genes are TRBV12-3 or TRBV12-4 and TRBJ1-2. The CDR3 covers 13 residues.

V gene TRBV5-1 combines with J gene TRBJ1-4; TCRdb outputs TRBD1, but without DNA this stays unchecked. The CDR3 is 17 amino acids. The germline CDR1 and CDR2 sequences are SGHRS and YFSETQ. The CDR3 loop is CASSLARDRSTNEKLFF.

This chain connects TRBV7-2 to TRBJ1-1. The CDR3 covers 14 residues. CDR1 and CDR2 (germline): SGHTA, FQGNSA. The CDR3 sequence: CASSLDRANTEAFF.

The chain uses TRBV11-2 and TRBJ2-2; no DNA is available, so the TRBD1 call from TCRdb remains unchecked. Germline V lookup: CDR1 SGHAT, CDR2 FQNNGV. The CDR3 sequence is 15 residues long. The CDR3 spells CASSLEGGDTGELFF.